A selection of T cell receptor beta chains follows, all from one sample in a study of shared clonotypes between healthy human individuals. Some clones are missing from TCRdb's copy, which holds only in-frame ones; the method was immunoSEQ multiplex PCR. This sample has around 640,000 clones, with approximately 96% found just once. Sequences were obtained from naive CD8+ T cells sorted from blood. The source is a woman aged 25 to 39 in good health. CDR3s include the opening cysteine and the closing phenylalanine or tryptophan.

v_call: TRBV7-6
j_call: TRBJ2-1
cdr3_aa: CASSSSGGRASYNEQFF

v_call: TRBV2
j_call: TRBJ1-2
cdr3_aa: CASSDLQGNYGYTF

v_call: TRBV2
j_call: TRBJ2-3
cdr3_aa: CASSIGGYSTDTQYF

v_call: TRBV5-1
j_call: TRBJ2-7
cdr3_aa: CASSTNRDRGYEQYF

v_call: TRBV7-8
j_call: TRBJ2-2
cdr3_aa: CASSFGRAGELFF

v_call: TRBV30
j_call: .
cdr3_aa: CAWRDRGTYEQYF

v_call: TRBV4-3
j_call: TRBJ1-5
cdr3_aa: CASSQRDRANQPQHF

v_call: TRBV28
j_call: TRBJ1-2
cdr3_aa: CASRTATYYGYTF

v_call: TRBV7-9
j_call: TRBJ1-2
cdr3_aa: CASSLGTGAYGYTF

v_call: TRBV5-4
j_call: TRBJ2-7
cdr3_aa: CASSLSRGAYEQYF

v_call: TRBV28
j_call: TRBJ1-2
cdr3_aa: CASSFPTDYYGYTF

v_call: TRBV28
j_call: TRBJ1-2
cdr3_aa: CASSFGTGGWVSGYTF

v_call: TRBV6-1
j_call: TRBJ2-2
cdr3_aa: CASMIQTGYTGELFF

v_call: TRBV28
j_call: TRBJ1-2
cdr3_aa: CASSLYGEKRYGYTF

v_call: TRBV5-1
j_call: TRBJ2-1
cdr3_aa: CASSSSSGAYNEQFF

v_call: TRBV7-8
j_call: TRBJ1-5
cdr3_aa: CASSRGQGLNQPQHF

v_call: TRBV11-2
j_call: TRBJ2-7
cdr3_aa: CASTPRDRASYEQYF